A single sample is the source of the 27 T cell receptor beta chains below, sequenced in a study of vaccination effects on CD4 cells after COVID-19. Their antigen targets remain unknown. Prior to sequencing, the ViraFEST assay stimulated PBMC with viral peptide pools, which expanded the antigen-specific CD4+ T cells. Culture lasted 10 days before CD4+ T cell isolation. Profiled with immunoSEQ multiplex PCR; TCRdb holds only in-frame clones, not every one. The sample records 30,000 to 35,000 clones, approximately 61% being singletons. The sequences come from CD4+ T cells from PBMCs cultured with HCoV-229E spike peptides, collected before COVID-19 vaccination. All receptors come from a human donor who received a COVID-19 vaccine.

This sequence joins TRBV7-2 and TRBJ2-7, with TRBD2 matching 7 bases. J gave up 4 bases and V 1 base, and 4 bases lay outside the gene matches. Germline CDR1 reads SGHTA; CDR2 reads FQGNSA. This CDR3 is 14 amino acids long. CDR3 coding DNA: TGTGCCAGCAGCTTAGTTGTGGGAGGGTACGAGCAGTACTTC. Its protein product is CASSLVVGGYEQYF.

The chain couples TRBV19 to TRBJ2-1; D gene uncertain. The CDR3 has 14 residues. Trimming removed 4 bases from V and 3 bases from J, with 10 bases in between. Looked up from germline, CDR1 is LNHDA and CDR2 is SQIVND (reference sequence). CDR3 DNA sequence: TGTGCCAGTAGTAGCCAGGCCCGCTACAATGAGCAGTTCTTC. Its translation is CASSSQARYNEQFF.

The V gene is TRBV28, the J gene TRBJ1-1; D not resolved. This CDR3 contains 14 residues. V lost 2 bases, J lost 0 bases, and 7 bases lay in between. Looked up from germline, CDR1 is MDHEN and CDR2 is SYDVKM. The CDR3 nucleotides read TGTGCCAGCAGTTTAGGGAAAATGAACACTGAAGCTTTCTTT. Translation: CASSLGKMNTEAFF.

The chain joins TRBV14 to TRBJ2-3, with 12 positions matching TRBD2. This CDR3 has 15 amino acids. In germline, CDR1 is SGHDN, CDR2 FVKESK. The V segment lost 1 base and the J segment 4 bases; nucleotides outside the gene matches: 0. The chain's CDR3 is CASSQGLAGADTQYF. Written as DNA, the CDR3 is TGTGCCAGCAGCCAAGGACTAGCGGGGGCAGATACGCAGTATTTT.

The chain carries TRBV27 and TRBJ2-1, with 7 nucleotides matching TRBD1. The V and J ends lost 2 bases and 10 bases, in that order; junction bases with no gene match: 2. The CDR3 sequence is 12 residues long. The germline V gene has CDR1 MNHEY and CDR2 SMNVEV (reference sequence). The DNA of the CDR3 is TGTGCCAGCAGTTTAGCCAGGGGGGAGCAGTTCTTC. Its protein is CASSLARGEQFF.

This chain joins TRBV5-1 and TRBJ1-5, with D unclear. CDR1 is SGHRS, CDR2 YFSETQ, per germline. Deletions cut 7 bases from V and 4 bases from J, with 27 bases between. CDR3 length equals 18 residues. CDR3 loop: CASFPVLREGLSNQPQHF. As DNA, the CDR3 is TGCGCCAGCTTTCCCGTATTAAGGGAGGGTTTGTCGAATCAGCCCCAGCATTTT.

The chain carries TRBV27 and TRBJ1-2; TRBD1 is a possible D gene (6 bases). This CDR3 is 13 amino acids long. The ends were cut back, 3 bases at V and 6 bases at J, with 11 bases in the middle. CDR1 is MNHEY, CDR2 SMNVEV, per germline (reference sequence). DNA of the CDR3: TGTGCCAGCAGTTTTTCGGAGGGGGATGGCTACACCTTC. Translation: CASSFSEGDGYTF.

The chain links TRBV18 to TRBJ1-2, with D possibly TRBD1 on 6 matching bases. Germline loops: CDR1 KGHSH, CDR2 LQKENI. This CDR3 spans 13 amino acids. Trimming took off 6 bases at V and 2 bases at J, with 10 bases between the two ends. The CDR3 is CASSPGQNYGYTF. CDR3 coding DNA: TGTGCCAGCTCCCCCGGACAGAACTATGGCTACACCTTC.

The chain couples TRBV7-8 to TRBJ1-1; D is uncertain. CDR1 is SGHVS and CDR2 is FQNEAQ in the germline V gene. The CDR3 loop spans 13 amino acids. Trimming stripped 5 bases from V and 5 bases from J, with 12 bases between. In nucleotides, the CDR3 is TGTGCCAGCAGCCAAAATCTAGGTACTGAAGCTTTCTTT. This encodes CASSQNLGTEAFF.

The chain is built from TRBV19 and TRBJ2-7, with D possibly being TRBD1 (6 bases). Trimming took 6 bases from V and 4 from J, leaving 13 bases between them. Germline assignment: CDR1 LNHDA and CDR2 SQIVND (reference sequence). The CDR3 spans 13 residues. The CDR3 nucleotides are TGTGCCAGTAGCCGACAGGAGAAGTACGAGCAGTACTTC. Its translation is CASSRQEKYEQYF.

The gene calls are TRBV5-1 and TRBJ1-1; D is uncertain. V lost 4 bases and J lost 1, with 8 bases in between. CDR1 SGHRS and CDR2 YFSETQ come from the germline V gene. The CDR3 sequence is 13 residues long. This CDR3 is CASSGYSNTEAFF. Here the CDR3 DNA reads TGCGCCAGCAGCGGATACTCGAACACTGAAGCTTTCTTT.

This chain connects TRBV12-3 or TRBV12-4 to TRBJ2-7; the D is unclear. V gave up 5 bases and J gave up 8 bases, with 13 bases separating them. The CDR3 totals 12 residues. CDR3 sequence reads: CASSTSPGKQYF. The CDR3 DNA reads TGTGCCAGCAGTACCTCCCCCGGCAAGCAGTACTTC.

DNA for the CDR3: TGTGCCAGCAGTTCGCCCGTACTGGGCACTGAAGCTTTCTTT. Translation: CASSSPVLGTEAFF. The chain carries TRBV28 and TRBJ1-1; the D is unclear. V gave up 4 bases and J gave up 4 bases, with 13 bases separating them. The CDR3 runs to 14 residues. Germline CDR1 is MDHEN and CDR2 is SYDVKM.

This clone turned up a few times. The CDR3 sequence: CASSEAGTSGNTIYF. The CDR3, as DNA: TGTGCCAGCAGTGAAGCCGGTACCTCTGGAAACACCATATATTTT. J is TRBJ1-3 and V is TRBV25-1; D remains ambiguous. Trimming cost V 2 bases and J 0 bases, with 8 bases left between them. The germline V gene has CDR1 MGHDK and CDR2 SYGVNS. The CDR3 covers 15 residues.

V and J are TRBV5-6 and TRBJ2-1; TRBD2 matches at 13 bases. Germline assignment: CDR1 SGHDT and CDR2 YYEEEE. The CDR3 is 16 amino acids. V gave up 5 bases and J gave up 4 bases; unmatched junction bases: 6. Written as DNA, the CDR3 is TGTGCCAGCAGGATTACTAGCGGGGGGGCGTACAATGAGCAGTTCTTC. Protein product: CASRITSGGAYNEQFF.

This chain connects TRBV11-2 to TRBJ1-2, with D possibly matching TRBD1 (6 bases). The germline CDR1 and CDR2 sequences are SGHAT and FQNNGV. CDR3 size: 14 residues. The V end was cut by 5 bases, the J end by 4 bases, with 14 bases between. DNA of the CDR3: TGTGCCAGCAGCCTGAGCAGACAGGCCTATGGCTACACCTTC. Amino acid sequence: CASSLSRQAYGYTF.

The CDR3 bases are TGCGCCAGCAGCTTGGAGCAGGGATGGAATTCACCCCTCCACTTT. Translating it yields CASSLEQGWNSPLHF. The gene calls are TRBV5-1 and TRBJ1-6; a weak D match, TRBD1 (5 bases). Trimming left V 0 bases short and J 7 bases short, with 11 bases between. The CDR3 contains 15 residues. CDR1 and CDR2 (germline): SGHRS, YFSETQ.

The J gene is TRBJ1-6, the V gene TRBV5-1; TRBD1 matches 7 bases. Germline trimming cut 1 base from V and 5 bases from J; bases unmatched to any gene: 6. This CDR3 has 16 residues. Germline V CDR1 and CDR2: SGHRS, YFSETQ. In DNA, the CDR3 is TGCGCCAGCAGCTTGCTAGGGACAGTTAATAATTCACCCCTCCACTTT. It is translated as CASSLLGTVNNSPLHF.

This clone was recorded once. This sequence joins TRBV4-3 and TRBJ2-3; 8 positions agree with TRBD2. Germline-derived CDR1 and CDR2 are LGHNA and YSLEER. V dropped 4 bases and J dropped 3; count of bases not matched to a gene: 6. CDR3 length: 15 residues. The CDR3 DNA is TGCGCCAGCAGCCTGGGACTAGGTTTGACAGATACGCAGTATTTT. This encodes CASSLGLGLTDTQYF.

J is TRBJ2-2 and V is TRBV2; no clear D. Germline CDR1 and CDR2: SNHLY and FYNNEI. The CDR3 length is 14 residues. V lost 3 bases and J lost 5, with 10 bases in between. Here the CDR3 reads CASSDKMATGELFF. The DNA of the CDR3 is TGTGCCAGCAGTGATAAGATGGCGACCGGGGAGCTGTTTTTT.

The rearrangement uses TRBV7-9 and TRBJ2-7, with D perhaps TRBD1 (5 bases). The V and J ends lost 3 bases and 6 bases respectively, with 12 bases between them. The CDR3 is 13 residues long. Germline CDR1 reads SEHNR; CDR2 reads FQNEAQ (reference sequence). The CDR3 DNA is TGTGCCAGCAGCTTCGACAGCCTGGGCGAGCAGTACTTC. This gives the protein CASSFDSLGEQYF.

The rearrangement links TRBV5-1 to TRBJ2-2; TRBD1 matches at 8 bases. J was trimmed by 5 bases and V by 4 bases; bases with no gene match: 16. Germline V gene lookup returns CDR1 SGHRS and CDR2 YFSETQ. The CDR3 totals 18 residues. The CDR3 nucleotides read TGCGCCAGCAGCCTAACGATTGCGCGGGACAGGAAAACCGGGGAGCTGTTTTTT. It translates to CASSLTIARDRKTGELFF. The full variable domain, in which reference TRBV5-1 and TRBJ2-2 provide the parts outside the CDR3, is KAGVTQTPRYLIKTRGQQVTLSCSPISGHRSVSWYQQTPGQGLQFLFEYFSETQRNKGNFPGRFSGRQFSNSRSEMNVSTLELGDSALYLCASSLTIARDRKTGELFFGEGSRLTVL.

The genes are TRBV28 and TRBJ2-2, with D unresolved. V lost 6 bases, J lost 5 bases, and 16 bases lay in between. Germline lookup yields CDR1 MDHEN and CDR2 SYDVKM. This CDR3 has 15 residues. CDR3 amino acids: CASRRSSMGTGELFF. In nucleotides, the CDR3 is TGTGCCAGCAGGCGCTCCTCTATGGGGACCGGGGAGCTGTTTTTT.

The chain joins TRBV5-1 to TRBJ2-1; maybe TRBD2 (5 bases). The CDR3 consists of 13 residues. The germline CDR1 and CDR2 sequences are SGHRS and YFSETQ. Trimming removed 0 bases at V and 7 bases at J, with 8 bases between. DNA for the CDR3: TGCGCCAGCAGCTTGGCCTCGGGGAATGAGCAGTTCTTC. This sequence encodes CASSLASGNEQFF.

This clone turned up a few times. The chain recombines TRBV6-1 with TRBJ1-3, with no clear D. Per the germline V gene, CDR1 is MNHNS and CDR2 is SASEGT. Trimming removed 2 bases from V and 5 bases from J, with 7 bases in between. This CDR3 contains 13 residues. The CDR3 sequence: CASSEYWRNTIYF. In nucleotides, the CDR3 is TGTGCCAGCAGTGAATATTGGAGAAACACCATATATTTT.

The chain joins TRBV19 to TRBJ1-5, with D uncertain. Germline CDR1 LNHDA, CDR2 SQIVND (reference sequence). The V end was cut by 5 bases, the J end by 5 bases, with 10 bases between. CDR3 size: 13 residues. Here the CDR3 DNA reads TGTGCCAGTAGTCAACAGCGACATCAGCCCCAGCATTTT. Amino acids: CASSQQRHQPQHF.

This clone showed up just once. This chain connects TRBV19 to TRBJ2-1, with D uncertain. The ends were cut back, 3 bases at V and 9 bases at J, with 15 bases in the middle. There are 14 residues in the CDR3. Germline assignment: CDR1 LNHDA and CDR2 SQIVND (reference sequence). The CDR3 sequence is CASSISPNGGEQFF. The CDR3 region has the DNA TGTGCCAGTAGTATCTCACCAAACGGCGGTGAGCAGTTCTTC.